This entry is about one T cell receptor beta chain. No antigen is known for it. Deep was the level at which the assay was run. Some clones are missing from TCRdb's copy, which holds only in-frame ones; the method was immunoSEQ multiplex PCR. Found here are some 2.1 million clones, 93% of them singletons; the top ten hold roughly 1.7%. CD8 cells classed as naive were CD45RO-negative and positively selected for CCR7, excluding terminally differentiated effector memory CD45RA+ cells. This sample is part of a study of shared clonotypes between healthy human individuals. Study background: The cohort comprised a couple of women and a few men. Their ages spanned 18 to 49 years. Study-level results: The study sampled only blood, and tissue repertoires likely differ. The expectation was that sequencing depth would affect clonotype sharing among donors.

This CDR3 comprises 14 residues. Germline lookup yields CDR1 MNHEY and CDR2 SVGAGI. The V and J ends lost 0 bases and 7 bases, in that order; junction bases with no gene match: 5. Sequenced: naive CD8+ T cells from PBMCs. This clonotype originated in a man between 18 and 35 years old in good health. Some clones in this sample may be carry-over from other donors' samples. The gene calls are TRBV6-5 and TRBJ2-7, with 8 bases matching TRBD2. CDR3 nucleotide sequence: TGTGCCAGCAGTTACTCGACCACGGGAGGGGAGCAGTACTTC. Its protein product is CASSYSTTGGEQYF.